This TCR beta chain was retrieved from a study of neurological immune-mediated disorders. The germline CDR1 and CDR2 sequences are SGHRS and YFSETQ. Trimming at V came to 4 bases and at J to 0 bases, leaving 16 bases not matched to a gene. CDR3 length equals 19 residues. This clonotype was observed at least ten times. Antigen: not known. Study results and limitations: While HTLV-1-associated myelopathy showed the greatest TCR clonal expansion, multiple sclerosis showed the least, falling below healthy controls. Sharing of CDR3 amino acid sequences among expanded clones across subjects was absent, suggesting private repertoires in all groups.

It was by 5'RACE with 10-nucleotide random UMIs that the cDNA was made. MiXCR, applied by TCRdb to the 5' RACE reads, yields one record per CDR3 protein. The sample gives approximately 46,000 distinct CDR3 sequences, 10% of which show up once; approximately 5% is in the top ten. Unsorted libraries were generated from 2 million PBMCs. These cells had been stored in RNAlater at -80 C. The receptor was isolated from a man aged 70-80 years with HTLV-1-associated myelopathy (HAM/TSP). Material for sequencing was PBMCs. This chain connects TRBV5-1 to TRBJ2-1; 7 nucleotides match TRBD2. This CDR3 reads CASSPTPSGVGSSYNEQFF. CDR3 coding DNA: TGCGCCAGCAGCCCTACGCCGAGCGGGGTCGGAAGCTCCTACAATGAGCAGTTCTTC.